This entry lists 24 T cell receptor beta chains sequenced from one sample in a study of cytotoxic CD8 clonotypes in ibrutinib-treated CLL. This table comes from immunoSEQ multiplex PCR, and its TCRdb copy is limited to in-frame clones, with some not included. This sample carries a few thousand clones, roughly 80% of them seen once, and the ten largest clones take roughly 23%. The sequenced sample was PBMCs, obtained before ibrutinib treatment. The receptors shown here come from a human donor with chronic lymphocytic leukemia.

The chain joins TRBV29-1 to TRBJ1-1; TRBD1 matches at 8 bases. Unmatched junction bases numbered 8, after V lost 5 bases and J lost 3 bases. Germline CDR1 and CDR2: SQVTM and ANQGSEA. The CDR3 is made up of 14 amino acids. CDR3 sequence reads: CSVRQGSRDTEAFF. The CDR3 coding sequence is TGCAGCGTTCGACAGGGGTCGAGGGACACTGAAGCTTTCTTT. Full variable domain (remainder filled in from reference TRBV29-1 and TRBJ1-1): SAVISQKPSRDICQRGTSLTIQCQVDSQVTMMFWYRQQPGQSLTLIATANQGSEATYESGFVIDKFPISRPNLTFSTLTVSNMSPEDSSIYLCSVRQGSRDTEAFFGQGTRLTVV.

J is TRBJ2-3 and V is TRBV6-4; possibly TRBD1 for D (7 bases). Germline assignment: CDR1 MRHNA and CDR2 SNTAGT. The CDR3 totals 15 residues. With 3 bases removed from V and 4 bases from J, the gap between germline ends came to 14 bases. Written as DNA, the CDR3 is TGTGCCAGCAGTGAGGAGACTAGGGGGCCAGATACGCAGTATTTT. This gives the protein CASSEETRGPDTQYF.

This chain connects TRBV11-3 to TRBJ2-3, with D possibly matching TRBD2 (6 bases). There are 13 residues in the CDR3. Germline V gene lookup returns CDR1 SGHNT and CDR2 YENEEA. The ends were cut back, 3 bases at V and 7 bases at J, with 11 bases in the middle. The CDR3 sequence is CASSFAGSNTQYF. CDR3 nucleotide sequence: TGTGCCAGCAGCTTTGCCGGGAGTAATACGCAGTATTTT.

V and J are TRBV5-5 and TRBJ2-7, with unresolved D. CDR1 and CDR2 from the germline V gene are SGHKS and YYEKEE (reference sequence). Trimming took off 2 bases at V and 0 bases at J, with 9 bases between the two ends. The CDR3 runs 14 residues. CDR3 in amino acids: CASSLTLSSYEQYF. CDR3 coding DNA: TGTGCCAGCAGCTTAACCTTAAGCTCCTACGAGCAGTACTTC.

This clone has a single count. The chain joins TRBV28 to TRBJ2-4, with TRBD2 matching over 9 bases. J lost 0 bases, V lost 6 bases, and 0 bases had no gene match. Germline CDR1 MDHEN, CDR2 SYDVKM. This CDR3 has 14 residues. CDR3 in amino acids: CASRLAGAKNIQYF. Here the CDR3 DNA reads TGTGCCAGCAGACTAGCGGGAGCCAAAAACATTCAGTACTTC.

V and J are TRBV12-5 and TRBJ2-1; 13 bases are a match to TRBD2. V trimming: 1 base; J trimming: 8 bases; junction bases outside the gene matches: 8. This CDR3 has 17 amino acids. The germline V gene encodes CDR1 LGHNT and CDR2 FRNRAP. This CDR3 reads CASGLGRTSGSGYEQFF. The CDR3 DNA is TGTGCTAGTGGTTTGGGGCGGACTAGCGGGAGTGGCTATGAGCAGTTCTTC.

This clone was seen a handful of times. CDR3 coding DNA: TGTGCCAGCAGACGGACTAGCGGGGATACGCAGTATTTT. Its translation is CASRRTSGDTQYF. This chain joins TRBV21-1 and TRBJ2-3; TRBD2 was called by the table and not checked on the DNA. TRBV21-1 is deemed a pseudogene. There are 13 residues in the CDR3.

CDR3 nucleotide sequence: TGCGCCAGCAGTGACCCACAGAGGATGGGGAATGAGCAGTTCTTC. It yields the protein CASSDPQRMGNEQFF. The chain recombines TRBV10-1 with TRBJ2-1, with D hard to call. Germline V CDR1 and CDR2: WNHNN, SYGVQD (reference sequence). The V and J ends lost 3 bases and 7 bases respectively, with 16 bases between them. The CDR3 spans 15 residues.

In its sample, this clone was seen a few times. The chain carries TRBV27 and TRBJ2-7, with TRBD2 as a possible D gene (5 bases). Germline values: CDR1 MNHEY, CDR2 SMNVEV (reference sequence). The CDR3 consists of 13 residues. Trimming removed 2 bases from V and 2 bases from J, with 7 bases in between. The CDR3 DNA sequence: TGTGCCAGCAGTTTACGGGGTCCCTACGAGCAGTACTTC. Encoded protein: CASSLRGPYEQYF.

The chain recombines TRBV2 with TRBJ1-2, with TRBD1 as a possible D gene (5 bases). The germline V and J ends were trimmed by 5 bases and 3 bases, with 16 bases remaining between them. The CDR3 extends over 15 amino acids. In germline, CDR1 is SNHLY, CDR2 FYNNEI. CDR3 coding DNA: TGTGCCAGCAGTCCTACGGGGGATTTTGACTATGGCTACACCTTC. Its protein is CASSPTGDFDYGYTF.

The CDR3 nucleotides are TGTGCCAGCAGTACCAAACGAGCCGGGACAGGAATCCAGCATTTT. Translated: CASSTKRAGTGIQHF. This chain uses TRBV28 with TRBJ1-5; 8 bases align to TRBD1. CDR3 size: 15 residues. Germline V gene data show CDR1 as MDHEN and CDR2 as SYDVKM. V was pared by 5 bases and J by 12 bases, with 15 bases of the junction left unmatched.

The genes are TRBV9 and TRBJ2-3; D ambiguous. Germline CDR1 SGDLS, CDR2 YYNGEE. The CDR3 spans 13 residues. The CDR3 loop reads CALDHRSTDTQYF. CDR3 DNA sequence: TGTGCACTGGACCACCGGAGCACAGATACGCAGTATTTT.

The genes are TRBV5-8 and TRBJ2-7; D is possibly TRBD1 (5 bases). There are 14 residues in the CDR3. CDR1 and CDR2 from the germline V gene are SGHTS and YDEGEE. V lost 5 bases and J lost 6, with 18 bases in between. The CDR3 DNA sequence: TGTGCCAGCAGAAAAATCCAGGGATCTGTCGAGCAGTACTTC. It yields the protein CASRKIQGSVEQYF.

V and J are TRBV19 and TRBJ2-1; D call uncertain. From germline, CDR1 is LNHDA and CDR2 SQIVND (reference sequence). The CDR3 is 12 amino acids. The V end was cut by 3 bases, the J end by 4 bases, with 4 bases between. CDR3 sequence reads: CASSMGYNEQFF. The CDR3 DNA is TGTGCCAGTAGTATGGGGTACAATGAGCAGTTCTTC.

The chain uses TRBV27 and TRBJ1-2; D possibly corresponds to TRBD1 (5 bases). From germline, CDR1 is MNHEY and CDR2 SMNVEV (reference sequence). V was shortened by 6 bases and J by 2 bases, with 13 bases between the two germline ends. The CDR3 runs 14 residues. The CDR3 DNA reads TGTGCCAGCAGACCAGGGTCCCCAAACTATGGCTACACCTTC. As protein: CASRPGSPNYGYTF.

V usage is TRBV6-1 and J usage is TRBJ2-7; TRBD1 is a possible D gene (5 bases). The CDR3 sequence is 16 residues long. V was trimmed by 3 bases and J by 5 bases, leaving 20 bases between them. The germline gives CDR1 MNHNS, CDR2 SASEGT. The CDR3 sequence is CASSEIVESGKDEQYF. The CDR3 coding sequence is TGTGCCAGCAGTGAGATTGTGGAGTCAGGGAAGGACGAGCAGTACTTC.

The gene calls are TRBV9 and TRBJ1-5, with unresolved D. Germline assignment: CDR1 SGDLS and CDR2 YYNGEE. The CDR3 sequence is 14 residues long. Trimming pared 3 bases from V and 4 bases from J, leaving 11 bases between. The CDR3 region is CASSAGRGNQPQHF. For the CDR3, the DNA is TGTGCCAGCAGCGCGGGGAGAGGGAATCAGCCCCAGCATTTT.

The chain is built from TRBV11-2 and TRBJ1-2, with TRBD1 matching 7 bases. This CDR3 has 14 residues. CDR1 and CDR2 from the germline V gene are SGHAT and FQNNGV. Unmatched junction bases numbered 11, after V lost 5 bases and J lost 8 bases. CDR3 sequence (DNA): TGTGCCAGCAGCACTGGGACAGCCTGGGGCGGCTACACCTTC. It is translated as CASSTGTAWGGYTF. Together with reference TRBV11-2 and TRBJ1-2, the CDR3 gives the full variable domain: EAGVAQSPRYKIIEKRQSVAFWCNPISGHATLYWYQQILGQGPKLLIQFQNNGVVDDSQLPKDRFSAERLKGVDSTLKIQPAKLEDSAVYLCASSTGTAWGGYTFGSGTRLTVV.

This clone was detected a few times. This chain uses TRBV30 with TRBJ1-1; D is unresolved. The ends were cut back, 5 bases at V and 11 bases at J, with 18 bases in the middle. There are 12 residues in the CDR3. Germline CDR1 GTSNPN, CDR2 SVGIG (reference sequence). This chain's CDR3 is CAWDSEGVKAFF. DNA of the CDR3: TGTGCCTGGGACTCGGAGGGAGTTAAGGCTTTCTTT.

The rearrangement links TRBV20-1 to TRBJ2-5; D unresolved. Trimming removed 4 bases at V and 0 bases at J, with 3 bases between. The CDR3 covers 11 residues. Germline CDR1 and CDR2: DFQATT and SNEGSKA (reference sequence). The DNA of the CDR3 is TGCAGTGCTATGTACCAAGAGACCCAGTACTTC. This translates into CSAMYQETQYF.

CDR3: CASSQDEGQGYYEQYF. DNA for the CDR3: TGTGCCAGCAGCCAAGATGAGGGACAGGGGTACTACGAGCAGTACTTC. This rearrangement joins TRBV4-2 to TRBJ2-7; 10 nucleotides match TRBD1. Trimming at V came to 0 bases and at J to 3 bases, leaving 5 bases not matched to a gene. This CDR3 region has 16 residues. Germline V lookup: CDR1 LGHNA, CDR2 YNFKEQ.

This chain uses TRBV4-2 with TRBJ2-6; D gene unclear. The germline V gene has CDR1 LGHNA and CDR2 YNFKEQ. This CDR3 spans 18 amino acids. V was shortened by 4 bases and J by 0 bases, with 16 bases between the two germline ends. CDR3 loop: CASSPSEDLTSGANVLTF. As DNA, the CDR3 is TGTGCCAGCAGCCCATCCGAGGACCTAACCTCTGGGGCCAACGTCCTGACTTTC.

The chain is built from TRBV5-6 and TRBJ1-3; D is unclear. The length of the CDR3 is 15 residues. Germline V gene lookup returns CDR1 SGHDT and CDR2 YYEEEE. Deletions cut 1 base from V and 0 bases from J, with 8 bases between. CDR3 amino acids: CASSLYGFSGNTIYF. The DNA of the CDR3 is TGTGCCAGCAGCTTGTACGGGTTCTCTGGAAACACCATATATTTT.

This rearrangement joins TRBV18 to TRBJ2-7; D remains ambiguous. The CDR3 contains 12 residues. Per germline, CDR1 KGHSH and CDR2 LQKENI. The V end was cut by 3 bases, the J end by 0 bases, with 3 bases between. CDR3: CASSPSSYEQYF. The CDR3 region has the DNA TGTGCCAGCTCACCCAGCTCCTACGAGCAGTACTTC.